This TCR beta chain was obtained from a study of blood T cells in healthy people across ages. This clonotype appeared a few times. Next came a second PCR, run for about 6 to 11 cycles, which used a sample-barcoded 5' primer along with a J-beta primer mix. One entry per CDR3 protein, called by TCRdb with MiXCR from the 5' RACE reads. The data show 550,000 to 700,000 distinct CDR3 sequences, approximately 30% seen once. This TCR was sampled from an older woman in good health. Material for sequencing was blood.

CDR3: CASSLTTEGTQYF. The CDR3 coding sequence is TGTGCCAGCAGTTTAACGACTGAAGGGACCCAGTACTTC. The gene calls are TRBV12-3 or TRBV12-4 and TRBJ2-5, with D hard to call. Trimming took off 2 bases at V and 7 bases at J, with 11 bases between the two ends. The CDR3 is 13 residues long.